This TCR beta chain comes out of a study of blood T cell repertoires in COVID-19. Trimming took 3 bases from V and 4 from J; bases not matched to a gene: 12. The CDR3 runs to 18 residues. Germline V gives CDR1 SGHDT, CDR2 YYEEEE. Per the study methods: Cell counts per sample came from amplifying reference gene primers. Clones were read by immunoSEQ multiplex PCR, and TCRdb kept only the in-frame ones, dropping some. The V and J calls and clone size were taken over from that table, and D and trimming were inferred from the DNA. The sample gives about 14,000 clones, about 83% of which show up once; 24% is in the top ten.

The source material was peripheral blood. The sequence came from a woman aged 60-75 years with acute or convalescent COVID-19. J is TRBJ2-1 and V is TRBV5-6, with 11 bases lining up with TRBD2. CDR3 region: CASSSTIAGGAAYNEQFF. The CDR3, as DNA: TGTGCCAGCAGCTCAACCATAGCGGGAGGGGCTGCATACAATGAGCAGTTCTTC.